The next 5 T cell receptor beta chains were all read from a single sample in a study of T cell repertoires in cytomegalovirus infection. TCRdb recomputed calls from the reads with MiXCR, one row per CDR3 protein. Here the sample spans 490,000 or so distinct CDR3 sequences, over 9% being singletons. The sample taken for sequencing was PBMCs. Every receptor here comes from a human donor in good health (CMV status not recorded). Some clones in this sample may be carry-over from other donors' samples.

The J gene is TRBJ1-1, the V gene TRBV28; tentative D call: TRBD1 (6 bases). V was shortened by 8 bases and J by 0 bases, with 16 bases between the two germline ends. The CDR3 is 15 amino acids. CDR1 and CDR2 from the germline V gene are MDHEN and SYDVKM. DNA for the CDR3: TGTGCCAGCCCCGGGGGGGGCGGGCTGAACACTGAAGCTTTCTTT. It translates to CASPGGGGLNTEAFF.

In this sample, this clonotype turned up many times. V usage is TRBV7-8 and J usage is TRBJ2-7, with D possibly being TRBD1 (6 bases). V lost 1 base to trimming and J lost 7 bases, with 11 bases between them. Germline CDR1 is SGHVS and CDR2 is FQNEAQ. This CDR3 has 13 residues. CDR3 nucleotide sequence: TGTGCCAGCAGCTTAGGGGGGCGGCTTGAGCAGTACTTC. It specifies CASSLGGRLEQYF.

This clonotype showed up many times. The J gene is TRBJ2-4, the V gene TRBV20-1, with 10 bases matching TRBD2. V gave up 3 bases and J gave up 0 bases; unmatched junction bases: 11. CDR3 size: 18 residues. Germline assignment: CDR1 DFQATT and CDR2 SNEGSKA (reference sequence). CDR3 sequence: CSARISAGGFLAKNIQYF. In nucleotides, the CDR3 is TGCAGTGCTAGGATTTCAGCGGGGGGGTTCTTAGCCAAAAACATTCAGTACTTC.

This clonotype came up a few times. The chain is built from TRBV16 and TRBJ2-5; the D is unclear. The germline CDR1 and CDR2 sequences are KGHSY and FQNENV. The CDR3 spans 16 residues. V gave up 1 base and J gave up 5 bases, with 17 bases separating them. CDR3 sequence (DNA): TGTGCCAGCAGCCAATATGAGCGTATTCTGATGGAGACCCAGTACTTC. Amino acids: CASSQYERILMETQYF.

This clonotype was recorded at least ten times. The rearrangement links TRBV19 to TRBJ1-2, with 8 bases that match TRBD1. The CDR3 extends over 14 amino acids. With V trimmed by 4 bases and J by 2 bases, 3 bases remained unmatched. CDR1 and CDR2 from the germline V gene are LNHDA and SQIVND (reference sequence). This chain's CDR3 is CASSTGQANYGYTF. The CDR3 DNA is TGTGCCAGTAGTACGGGACAGGCGAACTATGGCTACACCTTC.